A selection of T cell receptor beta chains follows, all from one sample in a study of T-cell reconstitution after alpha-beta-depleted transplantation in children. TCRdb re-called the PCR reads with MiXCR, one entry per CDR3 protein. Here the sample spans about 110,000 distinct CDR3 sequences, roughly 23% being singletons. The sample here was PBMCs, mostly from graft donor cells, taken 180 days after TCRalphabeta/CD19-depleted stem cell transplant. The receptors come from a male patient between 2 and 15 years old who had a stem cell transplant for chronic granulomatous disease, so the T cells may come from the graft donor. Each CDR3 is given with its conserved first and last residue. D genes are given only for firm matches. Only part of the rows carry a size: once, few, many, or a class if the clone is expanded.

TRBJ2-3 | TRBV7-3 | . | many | TGTGCCAGCAGCCTGGTCCCGGATACGCAGTATTTT | CASSLVPDTQYF
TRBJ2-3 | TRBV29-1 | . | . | TGCAGCGTTGAAGGGGGCAGGAGCACAGATACGCAGTATTTT | CSVEGGRSTDTQYF
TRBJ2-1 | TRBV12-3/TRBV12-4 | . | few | TGTGCCAGCAAGTCCCAATTTATCCAGTTCTTC | CASKSQFIQFF
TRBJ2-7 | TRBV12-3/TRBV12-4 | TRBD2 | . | TGTGCCAGCAGTTTATCGACTAGCGGGAGTGGATTCTACGAGCAGTACTTC | CASSLSTSGSGFYEQYF
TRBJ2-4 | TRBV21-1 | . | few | TGTGCCAGCAGCAAAGCGATTTGGCAGGGTAAAAACATTCAGTACTTC | CASSKAIWQGKNIQYF
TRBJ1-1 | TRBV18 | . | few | TGTGCCAGCTCACCAAAAGAGATGAACACTGAAGCTTTCTTT | CASSPKEMNTEAFF
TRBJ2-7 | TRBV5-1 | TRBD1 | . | TGCGCCAGCAGCGCCGGACAGGGTCGCTACGAGCAGTACTTC | CASSAGQGRYEQYF
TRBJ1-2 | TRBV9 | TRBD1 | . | TGTGCCAGCAGCGCAACCGGGACAGGGAAGGGAGAAGATGGCTACACCTTC | CASSATGTGKGEDGYTF
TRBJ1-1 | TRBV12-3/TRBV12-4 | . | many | TGTGCCAGCAGCAATGGGACGGTTAAGAGGGTAGCTTTCTTT | CASSNGTVKRVAFF
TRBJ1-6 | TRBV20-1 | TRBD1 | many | TGCAGTGCGTTGACAGGGTTGGAGTCACCCCTCCACTTT | CSALTGLESPLHF
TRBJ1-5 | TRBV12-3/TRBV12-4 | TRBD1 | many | TGTGCCAGCAGTTACACAGGGGGCGGCAATCAGCCCCAGCATTTT | CASSYTGGGNQPQHF
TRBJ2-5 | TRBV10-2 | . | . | TGCGCCAGCAGTGTCTGGTCCCAGGAGACCCAGTACTTC | CASSVWSQETQYF
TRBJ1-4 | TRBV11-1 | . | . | TGTGCCAGCAGCCTCACAGACGGTGAAAAACTGTTTTTT | CASSLTDGEKLFF
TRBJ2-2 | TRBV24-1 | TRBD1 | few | TGTGCCACCAGTGATAGGACAGGGGACACCGGGGAGCTGTTTTTT | CATSDRTGDTGELFF
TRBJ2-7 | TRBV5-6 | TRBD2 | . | TGTGCCAGCAGCCCGGAGAGCGGGAGTCGGTACGAGCAGTACTTC | CASSPESGSRYEQYF
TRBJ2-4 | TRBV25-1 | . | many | TGTGCCAGCAGACCGCCCCAAGGGAACATTCAGTACTTC | CASRPPQGNIQYF
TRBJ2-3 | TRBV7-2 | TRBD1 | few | TGTGCCAGCAGCTTAGTCATGGGCCAGGGGGCGCAGTATTTT | CASSLVMGQGAQYF
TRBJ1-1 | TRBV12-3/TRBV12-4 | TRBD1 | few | TGTGCCAGCAGGACCGGACAGGGAAACACTGAAGCTTTCTTT | CASRTGQGNTEAFF
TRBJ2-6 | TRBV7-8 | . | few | TGTGCCAGCAGCTTAGCGTTGAGGACTGGGGCCAACGTCCTGACTTTC | CASSLALRTGANVLTF
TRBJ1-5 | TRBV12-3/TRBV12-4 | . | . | TGTGCCAGCAGTTCGGGCCGATTAATGAATCAGCCCCAGCATTTT | CASSSGRLMNQPQHF
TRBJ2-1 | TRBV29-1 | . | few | TGCAGCGCCCGGGCGATGGGCTCGAGCTCCTACAATGAGCAGTTCTTC | CSARAMGSSSYNEQFF
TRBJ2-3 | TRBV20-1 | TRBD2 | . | TGCAGTGCTAGATGGCGGGAGGCTCGGCCAGATACGCAGTATTTT | CSARWREARPDTQYF
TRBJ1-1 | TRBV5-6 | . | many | TGTGCCAGCAGCTTGAAGTATGAAGCTTTCTTT | CASSLKYEAFF
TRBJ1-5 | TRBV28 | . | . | TGTGCCAGCATCCATGGGGGACCCAATCAGCCCCAGCATTTT | CASIHGGPNQPQHF
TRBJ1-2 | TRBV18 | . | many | TGTGCCAGCTCCTCGCCGCTAGCTCGCCGGGGCTACACCTTC | CASSSPLARRGYTF
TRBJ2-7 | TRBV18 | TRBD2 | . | TGTGCCAGCCGGCGGGAGTTAAACGAGCAGTACTTC | CASRRELNEQYF
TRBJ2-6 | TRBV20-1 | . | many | TGCAGTGCTTCCCAGTTATCTGGGGCCAACGGCCTGACTTTC | CSASQLSGANGLTF
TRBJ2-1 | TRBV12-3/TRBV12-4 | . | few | TGTGCCAGCAGCCCACCGGGACTCCCCCCCTATGAGCAGTTCTTC | CASSPPGLPPYEQFF
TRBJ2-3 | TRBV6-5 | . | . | TGTGCCAGCAGTTCTGGACAGAACACAGATACGCAGTATTTT | CASSSGQNTDTQYF
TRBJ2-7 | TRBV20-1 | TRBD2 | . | TGCAGTGCTAGAGATCTTCCTCCGTTAGCGGGGGGCCTCTGGGAGCAGTACTTC | CSARDLPPLAGGLWEQYF
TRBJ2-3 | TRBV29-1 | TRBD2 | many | TGCAGCGTTACGCGAGGACTAGCGGGGAGCACAGATACGCAGTATTTT | CSVTRGLAGSTDTQYF
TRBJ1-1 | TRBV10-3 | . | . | TGTGCCATCAGCGCGCAGGGGACTGAAGCTTTCTTT | CAISAQGTEAFF
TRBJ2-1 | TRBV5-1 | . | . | TGCGCCAGCAGGGTCCAGGCCACCTCCTACAATGAGCAGTTCTTC | CASRVQATSYNEQFF
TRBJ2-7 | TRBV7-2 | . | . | TGTGCCAGCAGCTTAGAACTAGTGTACGAGCAGTACTTC | CASSLELVYEQYF
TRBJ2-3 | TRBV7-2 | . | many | TGTGCCAGCGGGGGGGGCATGGGAGATACGCAGTATTTT | CASGGGMGDTQYF
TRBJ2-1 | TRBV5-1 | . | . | TGCGCCAGCAGCTTGGACTTAGGCTCCTACAATGAGCAGTTCTTC | CASSLDLGSYNEQFF
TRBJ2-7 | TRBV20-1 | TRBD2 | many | TGCAGTGCCCTTCCCCTGACTAGCGGGAGTTACGAGCAGTACTTC | CSALPLTSGSYEQYF
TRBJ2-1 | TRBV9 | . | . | TGTGCCAGCAGCGTATGGGATGGGGGAGGCAATGAGCAGTTCTTC | CASSVWDGGGNEQFF
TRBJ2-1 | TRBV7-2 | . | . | TGTGCCAGCAGCCCGCAGGCCGGGGGCTACTACAATGAGCAGTTCTTC | CASSPQAGGYYNEQFF
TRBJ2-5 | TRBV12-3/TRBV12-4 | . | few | TGTGCCAGCAGTTTAAGGGGGGGAGGGGGAGTAGAGACCCAGTACTTC | CASSLRGGGGVETQYF
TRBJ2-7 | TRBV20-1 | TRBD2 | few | TGCAGTACCCTAGCGGGACCCTACGAGCAGTACTTC | CSTLAGPYEQYF
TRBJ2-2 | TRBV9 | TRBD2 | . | TGTGCCAGCAGCAGGCGGGAGGAGGGCGGGGAGCTGTTTTTT | CASSRREEGGELFF
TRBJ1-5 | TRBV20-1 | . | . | TGCAGTGCTGGAACAGGGTATAGCAATCAGCCCCAGCATTTT | CSAGTGYSNQPQHF
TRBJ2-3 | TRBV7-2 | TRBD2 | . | TGTGCCACCCTAATAGCTAGCGGGAGGGCAGATACGCAGTATTTT | CATLIASGRADTQYF
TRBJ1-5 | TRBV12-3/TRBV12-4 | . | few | TGTGCCAGCAGTTTAGGAGTCCATGGCAATCAGCCCCAGCATTTT | CASSLGVHGNQPQHF
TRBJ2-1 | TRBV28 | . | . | TGTGCCAGCAGTTTAGGGACGGTAGCGGCCTACAATGAGCAGTTCTTC | CASSLGTVAAYNEQFF
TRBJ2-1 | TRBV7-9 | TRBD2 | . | TGTGCCAGCAGCAGATCCGGGACTAGCTCCTACAATGAGCAGTTCTTC | CASSRSGTSSYNEQFF
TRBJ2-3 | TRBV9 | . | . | TGTGCCAGCAGCGTAGCCGGCCCGACCCCCGCAGATACGCAGTATTTT | CASSVAGPTPADTQYF
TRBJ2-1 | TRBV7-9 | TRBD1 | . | TGTGCCAGCAGCCCGAGGGACAGACTCTACAATGAGCAGTTCTTC | CASSPRDRLYNEQFF
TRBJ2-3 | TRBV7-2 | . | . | TGTGCCAGCAGCTCACTTGGGGGTCCCGGCGGAGATACGCAGTATTTT | CASSSLGGPGGDTQYF